Listed here are 5 T cell receptor beta chains from one sample, sequenced in a study of a mutant IDH1 vaccine in newly diagnosed glioma. Time point noted: week 35, safety follow-up. Topical imiquimod accompanied each vaccine dose, which consisted of 300 ug of mutant IDH1 20-mer peptide. Sequenced by immunoSEQ multiplex PCR; TCRdb stores in-frame clones only, minus some. The sample includes 30,000 to 40,000 clones, around three quarters seen only once; the top ten take 3% to 4%. The antigens these receptors bind are not known. The sequences come from PBMCs, collected from a glioma patient whose treatment included an IDH1 peptide vaccine. The receptor set was obtained from a man aged 35 to 55 with glioma. Some clones in this sample may be carry-over from other donors' samples.

The chain carries TRBV7-8 and TRBJ2-5; D not resolved. The germline CDR1 and CDR2 sequences are SGHVS and FQNEAQ. Trimming took off 3 bases at V and 1 base at J, with 6 bases between the two ends. This CDR3 is built from 13 residues. Here the CDR3 reads CASSLARQETQYF. The CDR3 nucleotides read TGTGCCAGCAGCTTGGCCCGCCAAGAGACCCAGTACTTC. Based on the CDR3 plus reference TRBV7-8 and TRBJ2-5, the full variable domain is GAGVSQSPRYKVAKRGQDVALRCDPISGHVSLFWYQQALGQGPEFLTYFQNEAQLDKSGLPSDRFFAERPEGSVSTLKIQRTQQEDSAVYLCASSLARQETQYFGPGTRLLVL.

The rearrangement uses TRBV19 and TRBJ2-1; TRBD1 aligns across 8 bases. V trimming: 4 bases; J trimming: 10 bases; junction bases outside the gene matches: 12. CDR3 length: 15 amino acids. From germline, CDR1 is LNHDA and CDR2 SQIVND (reference sequence). CDR3 residues: CASSKTGADRGEQFF. The CDR3 DNA sequence: TGTGCCAGTAGTAAGACAGGGGCGGATAGGGGGGAGCAGTTCTTC.

As to this clone: The identical CDR3 is also encoded by other nucleotide sequences in the sample. This rearrangement joins TRBV19 to TRBJ2-5; D remains unclear. Germline V gene data show CDR1 as LNHDA and CDR2 as SQIVND (reference sequence). The CDR3 contains 11 residues. Between the trimmed V and J ends, which lost 3 bases and 5 bases, there was a span of 4 bases. The CDR3 DNA follows: TGTGCCAGTAGTATTAGGGAGACCCAGTACTTC. Amino acids: CASSIRETQYF.

V and J are TRBV5-1 and TRBJ2-2, with 8 bases matching TRBD1. CDR1 is SGHRS, CDR2 YFSETQ, per germline. This CDR3 spans 17 amino acids. The V segment lost 0 bases and the J segment 1 base; nucleotides outside the gene matches: 5. In DNA form, the CDR3 reads TGCGCCAGCAGCTTGGGAGCCGGACAGGGGAACACCGGGGAGCTGTTTTTT. As protein: CASSLGAGQGNTGELFF.

This clone has just a few counts. The chain combines TRBV30 with TRBJ1-1, with D hard to call. V lost 5 bases and J lost 5, with 15 bases in between. Per the germline V gene, CDR1 is GTSNPN and CDR2 is SVGIG (reference sequence). CDR3 length equals 13 residues. CDR3 sequence (DNA): TGTGCCTGGTTCGGCGAGGGAAGGACTGAAGCTTTCTTT. Its protein is CAWFGEGRTEAFF. The complete variable domain, with remaining parts taken from reference TRBV30 and TRBJ1-1, reads SQTIHQWPATLVQPVGSPLSLECTVEGTSNPNLYWYRQAAGRGLQLLFYSVGIGQISSEVPQNLSASRPQDRQFILSSKKLLLSDSGFYLCAWFGEGRTEAFFGQGTRLTVV.